The 21 T cell receptor beta chains below all came from one sample that was sequenced in a study of cytomegalovirus exposure and HLA in healthy donors. Assay: immunoSEQ multiplex PCR; the TCRdb copy retains only in-frame clones and omits some. This repertoire shows more than 95,000 clones, about 88% found once; its top ten account for about 4.1%. Sequencing used PBMCs. These receptors came from a man aged 18 to 30 in good health and CMV-seropositive.

V and J are TRBV5-1 and TRBJ1-4; weak D call: TRBD1 (6 bases). V was trimmed by 0 bases and J by 7 bases, leaving 16 bases between them. Germline values: CDR1 SGHRS, CDR2 YFSETQ. This CDR3 contains 16 residues. CDR3 protein: CASSLAGSGEGEKLFF. For the CDR3, the DNA is TGCGCCAGCAGCTTGGCCGGCTCAGGGGAAGGTGAAAAACTGTTTTTT. Using reference TRBV5-1 and TRBJ1-4 for the parts outside the CDR3, the full variable domain is KAGVTQTPRYLIKTRGQQVTLSCSPISGHRSVSWYQQTPGQGLQFLFEYFSETQRNKGNFPGRFSGRQFSNSRSEMNVSTLELGDSALYLCASSLAGSGEGEKLFFGSGTQLSVL.

V usage is TRBV5-1 and J usage is TRBJ2-7, with 8 bases matching TRBD1. This CDR3 is built from 15 residues. Losses at the gene ends were 2 bases for V and 4 bases for J; bases not matched to a gene: 8. Per germline, CDR1 SGHRS and CDR2 YFSETQ. The CDR3 here is CASSLPTGAFYEQYF. Written as DNA, the CDR3 is TGCGCCAGCAGCTTACCGACAGGGGCATTTTACGAGCAGTACTTC. Together with reference TRBV5-1 and TRBJ2-7, the CDR3 gives the full variable domain: KAGVTQTPRYLIKTRGQQVTLSCSPISGHRSVSWYQQTPGQGLQFLFEYFSETQRNKGNFPGRFSGRQFSNSRSEMNVSTLELGDSALYLCASSLPTGAFYEQYFGPGTRLTVT.

This sequence joins TRBV6-5 and TRBJ2-5; no definite D call. V lost 6 bases to trimming and J lost 4 bases, with 12 bases between them. Germline assignment: CDR1 MNHEY and CDR2 SVGAGI. This CDR3 has 13 residues. Written as DNA, the CDR3 is TGTGCCAGCAGACCCCCCGTCGGAGAGACCCAGTACTTC. Protein: CASRPPVGETQYF.

This clone occurred once. The chain has TRBV2 and TRBJ2-5; 9 nucleotides line up with TRBD1. Germline V gene data show CDR1 as SNHLY and CDR2 as FYNNEI. The V segment lost 4 bases and the J segment 2 bases; nucleotides outside the gene matches: 2. CDR3 length: 14 residues. In DNA form, the CDR3 reads TGTGCCAGCAGTGCGACAGGGGGGCAAGAGACCCAGTACTTC. Translation gives CASSATGGQETQYF. The variable domain in full, with the rest retrieved from reference TRBV2 and TRBJ2-5, is EPEVTQTPSHQVTQMGQEVILRCVPISNHLYFYWYRQILGQKVEFLVSFYNNEISEKSEIFDDQFSVERPDGSNFTLKIRSTKLEDSAMYFCASSATGGQETQYFGPGTRLLVL.

The V gene is TRBV11-1, the J gene TRBJ2-1; 10 bases agree with TRBD2. This CDR3 contains 16 residues. Per germline, CDR1 SGHAT and CDR2 FQDESV (reference sequence). The V segment lost 2 bases and the J segment 10 bases; nucleotides outside the gene matches: 11. CDR3 protein: CASSLNPSGGLAEQFF. CDR3 bases: TGTGCCAGCAGCTTAAATCCTAGCGGGGGCCTTGCCGAGCAGTTCTTC.

This clone has a handful of counts. The J gene is TRBJ1-2, the V gene TRBV7-8; TRBD1 agrees at 8 bases. This CDR3 comprises 15 residues. Germline-derived CDR1 and CDR2 are SGHVS and FQNEAQ. The V and J ends lost 5 bases and 2 bases, in that order; junction bases with no gene match: 7. CDR3 in DNA: TGTGCCAGCAGCACCCGGACAGGGATAAACTATGGCTACACCTTC. Residues: CASSTRTGINYGYTF. The variable domain in full, with the rest retrieved from reference TRBV7-8 and TRBJ1-2, is GAGVSQSPRYKVAKRGQDVALRCDPISGHVSLFWYQQALGQGPEFLTYFQNEAQLDKSGLPSDRFFAERPEGSVSTLKIQRTQQEDSAVYLCASSTRTGINYGYTFGSGTRLTVV.

The chain links TRBV5-4 to TRBJ2-5, with D possibly being TRBD2 (5 bases). The CDR3 extends over 14 amino acids. Trimming removed 4 bases at V and 5 bases at J, with 15 bases between. CDR1 and CDR2 from the germline V gene are SGHNT and YYREEE (reference sequence). The CDR3 is CASSHFNAGETQYF. The CDR3, as DNA: TGTGCCAGCAGCCACTTTAATGCGGGTGAGACCCAGTACTTC.

The gene calls are TRBV18 and TRBJ2-5; D unclear. V was cut by 3 bases and J by 0 bases, with 14 bases left in between. The V gene's germline CDR1 is KGHSH and CDR2 LQKENI. The CDR3 runs to 16 residues. The CDR3 nucleotides read TGTGCCAGCTCACCGAGCACAGCCTCGTACCAAGAGACCCAGTACTTC. Translated, it gives CASSPSTASYQETQYF. The variable domain in full, with the rest retrieved from reference TRBV18 and TRBJ2-5, is NAGVMQNPRHLVRRRGQEARLRCSPMKGHSHVYWYRQLPEEGLKFMVYLQKENIIDESGMPKERFSAEFPKEGPSILRIQQVVRGDSAAYFCASSPSTASYQETQYFGPGTRLLVL.

The chain couples TRBV28 to TRBJ2-1, with 8 bases lining up with TRBD1. The germline V gene has CDR1 MDHEN and CDR2 SYDVKM. J gave up 7 bases and V 2 bases, and 4 bases lay outside the gene matches. The CDR3 extends over 14 amino acids. CDR3 sequence: CASSLTGGWNEQFF. The CDR3 DNA reads as TGTGCCAGCAGTTTAACAGGGGGATGGAATGAGCAGTTCTTC.

The rearrangement joins TRBV5-1 to TRBJ2-7, with D perhaps TRBD1 (6 bases). There are 15 residues in the CDR3. V lost 4 bases and J 5 bases, leaving 19 bases between the germline ends. The germline V gene encodes CDR1 SGHRS and CDR2 YFSETQ. CDR3 bases: TGCGCCAGCAGCCCGATCGACAGGAGGTACAACGAGCAGTACTTC. Its protein is CASSPIDRRYNEQYF.

J is TRBJ2-3 and V is TRBV10-3; 8 bases align to TRBD2. The CDR3 sequence is 15 residues long. Germline V gene sequence: CDR1 ENHRY, CDR2 SYGVKD. The V gene end was trimmed by 3 bases and the J gene end by 5 bases; junction bases not matched to a gene: 7. The CDR3 loop reads CAISESRGGRDTQYF. CDR3 nucleotides: TGTGCCATCAGTGAATCCCGGGGGGGCAGAGATACGCAGTATTTT.

This chain connects TRBV2 to TRBJ1-4; 8 bases are a match to TRBD1. The V and J ends lost 4 bases and 4 bases, in that order; junction bases with no gene match: 5. Germline CDR1 and CDR2: SNHLY and FYNNEI. The CDR3 has 15 residues. The CDR3 protein is CASSALQGGNEKLFF. Here the CDR3 DNA reads TGTGCCAGCAGTGCCCTACAGGGGGGTAATGAAAAACTGTTTTTT.

V is TRBV2 and J is TRBJ1-1; the match to TRBD1 covers 7 bases. In germline, CDR1 is SNHLY, CDR2 FYNNEI. Trimming removed 7 bases from V and 5 bases from J; junction bases left unmatched: 4. The CDR3 runs 12 residues. The CDR3 spells CASKMTGTEAFF. DNA of the CDR3: TGTGCCAGCAAAATGACAGGGACTGAAGCTTTCTTT.

The chain joins TRBV18 to TRBJ1-2; TRBD1 is a possible D gene (5 bases). Germline V CDR1 and CDR2: KGHSH, LQKENI. The CDR3 has 17 residues. The V gene lost 3 bases and the J gene lost 6 bases, with 23 bases spanning the gap. The CDR3 loop is CASSPRREGVFEDGYTF. The CDR3 bases are TGTGCCAGCTCACCGAGGAGGGAAGGGGTGTTTGAAGATGGCTACACCTTC. The variable domain in full, with the rest retrieved from reference TRBV18 and TRBJ1-2, is NAGVMQNPRHLVRRRGQEARLRCSPMKGHSHVYWYRQLPEEGLKFMVYLQKENIIDESGMPKERFSAEFPKEGPSILRIQQVVRGDSAAYFCASSPRREGVFEDGYTFGSGTRLTVV.

This clone was picked up a small number of times. The J gene is TRBJ2-2, the V gene TRBV19; maybe TRBD1 (6 bases). Germline values: CDR1 LNHDA, CDR2 SQIVND (reference sequence). Trimming removed 7 bases at V and 3 bases at J, with 12 bases between. This CDR3 has 14 residues. In DNA, the CDR3 is TGTGCCAGTAACTCACAGGGAGACACCGGGGAGCTGTTTTTT. It yields the protein CASNSQGDTGELFF.

The V call is TRBV5-1, the J call TRBJ2-5; D is possibly TRBD2 (6 bases). V lost 5 bases and J 5 bases, leaving 16 bases between the germline ends. CDR3 size: 14 residues. Germline-derived CDR1 and CDR2 are SGHRS and YFSETQ. For the CDR3, the DNA is TGCGCCAGCAGAGGGACTCCGGAGAGGGAGACCCAGTACTTC. It yields the protein CASRGTPERETQYF.

V usage is TRBV6-5 and J usage is TRBJ1-2, with 7 bases aligning to TRBD1. The V segment lost 6 bases and the J segment 6 bases; nucleotides outside the gene matches: 13. CDR1 and CDR2 from the germline V gene are MNHEY and SVGAGI. The CDR3 runs 15 residues. The CDR3 loop is CASRDDRAGIHGYTF. CDR3 DNA sequence: TGTGCCAGCAGGGACGACAGGGCGGGTATCCATGGCTACACCTTC.

The chain links TRBV11-2 to TRBJ2-7, with a tentative D call TRBD2 (5 bases). Germline assignment: CDR1 SGHAT and CDR2 FQNNGV. The CDR3 has 12 amino acids. V gave up 0 bases and J gave up 5 bases, with 5 bases separating them. The chain's CDR3 is CASSLEGDEQYF. The CDR3, as DNA: TGTGCCAGCAGCTTAGAGGGAGACGAGCAGTACTTC. Variable domain in full (rest from reference TRBV11-2 and TRBJ2-7): EAGVAQSPRYKIIEKRQSVAFWCNPISGHATLYWYQQILGQGPKLLIQFQNNGVVDDSQLPKDRFSAERLKGVDSTLKIQPAKLEDSAVYLCASSLEGDEQYFGPGTRLTVT.

The chain combines TRBV15 with TRBJ1-1; 9 bases agree with TRBD1. V was pared by 6 bases and J by 5 bases, with 4 bases of the junction left unmatched. Germline-derived CDR1 and CDR2 are LNHNV and YYDKDF (reference sequence). The CDR3 runs 13 residues. CDR3 DNA sequence: TGTGCCACCAGAACGACAGGGGGGACTGAAGCTTTCTTT. Its translation: CATRTTGGTEAFF.

This sequence joins TRBV6-1 and TRBJ2-3; D gene ambiguous. Trimming removed 0 bases at V and 5 bases at J, with 9 bases between. Germline values: CDR1 MNHNS, CDR2 SASEGT. The CDR3 totals 14 residues. In nucleotides, the CDR3 is TGTGCCAGCAGTGAAGCGCTTCTGCGAGATACGCAGTATTTT. Its protein is CASSEALLRDTQYF.

This clone appeared a few times. For the CDR3, the DNA is TGTGCCAGCAGCTTGGAAGGGGCAGGGTTGGGCCAGCCCCAGCATTTT. It translates to CASSLEGAGLGQPQHF. This chain links TRBV5-6 with TRBJ1-5; possible D gene TRBD1, 5 bases. The germline gives CDR1 SGHDT, CDR2 YYEEEE. This CDR3 contains 16 residues. Trimming shortened V by 0 bases and J by 7 bases, and 17 bases separated the two germline ends. The full variable domain, rest sourced from reference TRBV5-6 and TRBJ1-5, is DAGVTQSPTHLIKTRGQQVTLRCSPKSGHDTVSWYQQALGQGPQFIFQYYEEEERQRGNFPDRFSGHQFPNYSSELNVNALLLGDSALYLCASSLEGAGLGQPQHFGDGTRLSIL.